Presented here are 27 T cell receptor beta chains from one specimen sequenced in a study of T cell responses to AZD1222 COVID-19 vaccine. Some clones are missing from TCRdb's copy, which holds only in-frame ones; the method was immunoSEQ multiplex PCR. The repertoire consists of roughly 120,000 clones, with 80% to 90% occurring once and the leading ten covering approximately 8.8%. The sequences come from peripheral blood, collected on day 0 of AZD1222 vaccination. These receptor sequences come from an adult in good health.

The chain is built from TRBV29-1 and TRBJ1-2; 8 nucleotides align to TRBD1. CDR1 is SQVTM and CDR2 is ANQGSEA in the germline V gene. Unmatched junction bases numbered 9, after V lost 7 bases and J lost 8 bases. The CDR3 extends over 12 amino acids. The CDR3 DNA reads as TGCAGCGCCATGGACAGGGAGATGGGCTACACCTTC. Residues: CSAMDREMGYTF.

The chain combines TRBV3-1 (or the pseudogene TRBV3-2) with TRBJ1-5; no definite D call. Germline CDR1 reads LGHDT; CDR2 reads YNNKEL (reference sequence). V was clipped by 1 base and J by 6 bases, with 7 bases between them. The CDR3 extends over 13 amino acids. CDR3 residues: CASSQGAGQPQHF. For the CDR3, the DNA is TGTGCCAGCAGCCAAGGGGCTGGTCAGCCCCAGCATTTT.

This clone was observed a handful of times. The same CDR3 can be traced to other DNA sequences in this sample. The chain links TRBV6-2 or TRBV6-3 to TRBJ1-1; D gene uncertain. Germline V gene sequence: CDR1 MNHEY, CDR2 SVGEGT. The V and J ends lost 5 bases and 1 base respectively, with 5 bases between them. CDR3 size: 12 residues. DNA for the CDR3: TGTGCCAGCAGTCGTTGGAACACTGAAGCTTTCTTT. Translation gives CASSRWNTEAFF.

This clone was seen only a few times. The chain uses TRBV7-9 and TRBJ2-7; D ambiguous. V lost 5 bases and J lost 5, with 13 bases in between. This CDR3 has 13 amino acids. Germline lookup yields CDR1 SEHNR and CDR2 FQNEAQ (reference sequence). The CDR3 sequence is CASSPDEFHEQYF. The CDR3 DNA is TGTGCCAGCAGCCCCGACGAGTTCCACGAGCAGTACTTC. Filled out from reference TRBV7-9 and TRBJ2-7, the complete variable domain reads DTGVSQNPRHKITKRGQNVTFRCDPISEHNRLYWYRQTLGQGPEFLTYFQNEAQLEKSRLLSDRFSAERPKGSFSTLEIQRTEQGDSAMYLCASSPDEFHEQYFGPGTRLTVT.

The rearrangement links TRBV5-4 to TRBJ1-1, with a weak D call TRBD1 (5 bases). From germline, CDR1 is SGHNT and CDR2 YYREEE (reference sequence). Trimming pared 6 bases from V and 7 bases from J, leaving 19 bases between. The CDR3 contains 14 residues. The CDR3, as DNA: TGTGCCAGCATCCCGGGACCCACCCCGGGTGAAGCTTTCTTT. Residues: CASIPGPTPGEAFF.

The V and J genes are TRBV24-1 and TRBJ2-3; D tentatively reads TRBD1 or TRBD2 (5 bases each). The CDR3 extends over 17 amino acids. Germline V gene data show CDR1 as KGHDR and CDR2 as SFDVKD. V lost 4 bases and J 3 bases, leaving 19 bases between the germline ends. The CDR3 sequence: CATSEPPGGSRTDTQYF. In DNA form, the CDR3 reads TGTGCCACCAGTGAACCCCCTGGGGGTAGTAGGACAGATACGCAGTATTTT.

This chain connects TRBV6-5 to TRBJ1-2; D remains unclear. V gave up 7 bases and J gave up 4 bases, with 19 bases separating them. The CDR3 is 15 amino acids. Germline loops: CDR1 MNHEY, CDR2 SVGAGI. The CDR3 sequence: CASTTPAAGTYGYTF. The CDR3 DNA sequence: TGTGCCAGCACTACCCCAGCGGCGGGCACCTATGGCTACACCTTC.

The chain recombines TRBV2 with TRBJ2-1; D not certain. The CDR3 loop spans 11 amino acids. The germline V and J ends were trimmed by 3 bases and 10 bases, with 7 bases remaining between them. The germline V gene encodes CDR1 SNHLY and CDR2 FYNNEI. Here the CDR3 DNA reads TGTGCCAGCAGTGATTTAAGGGAGCAGTTCTTC. Its protein product is CASSDLREQFF. Based on the CDR3 plus reference TRBV2 and TRBJ2-1, the full variable domain is EPEVTQTPSHQVTQMGQEVILRCVPISNHLYFYWYRQILGQKVEFLVSFYNNEISEKSEIFDDQFSVERPDGSNFTLKIRSTKLEDSAMYFCASSDLREQFFGPGTRLTVL.

The rearrangement joins TRBV10-3 to TRBJ2-5, with TRBD2 matching over 8 bases. Trimming removed 7 bases from V and 1 base from J; junction bases left unmatched: 5. Germline CDR1 is ENHRY and CDR2 is SYGVKD. The CDR3 sequence is 14 residues long. The CDR3 DNA is TGTGCCATCAAGGGACTAGGTCTCCAAGAGACCCAGTACTTC. This gives the protein CAIKGLGLQETQYF.

CDR3 loop: CASSDSVEQYF. Here the CDR3 DNA reads TGTGCCAGCAGCGACTCGGTCGAGCAGTACTTC. This chain joins TRBV7-9 and TRBJ2-7; D is uncertain. The CDR3 totals 11 residues. Germline V gene lookup returns CDR1 SEHNR and CDR2 FQNEAQ (reference sequence). Between the trimmed V and J ends, which lost 5 bases and 6 bases, there was a span of 8 bases.

This clone was observed once. The CDR3 DNA is TGTGCCAGCAGCCAAGATCGAGCTCTTGTCACAGGGGAAGGGGAAAAACTGTTTTTT. Amino acids: CASSQDRALVTGEGEKLFF. The chain employs TRBV3-1 (or the pseudogene TRBV3-2) and TRBJ1-4; 7 bases map to TRBD1. Germline V gene data show CDR1 as LGHDT and CDR2 as YNNKEL (reference sequence). The ends lost 0 bases at V and 8 bases at J; junction bases unmatched: 18. The CDR3 extends over 19 amino acids.

The chain combines TRBV6-5 with TRBJ1-1, with D unresolved. The CDR3 runs 15 residues. Deletions cut 6 bases from V and 0 bases from J, with 14 bases between. Germline lookup yields CDR1 MNHEY and CDR2 SVGAGI. The DNA of the CDR3 is TGTGCCAGCAGAAGTTTTCAGGCTATGAACACTGAAGCTTTCTTT. This encodes CASRSFQAMNTEAFF.

The rearrangement links TRBV6-6 to TRBJ1-4, with TRBD1 identical over 8 bases. The CDR3 consists of 18 residues. CDR1 is MNHNY, CDR2 SVGAGI, per germline (reference sequence). V lost 5 bases and J lost 0; bases outside the gene matches: 11. The CDR3 coding sequence is TGTGCCAGCAGTCCCTGGGACAGGCGCCCAGCAACTAATGAAAAACTGTTTTTT. Translating gives CASSPWDRRPATNEKLFF.

Only a few counts were recorded for this clone. This chain uses TRBV3-1 (or the pseudogene TRBV3-2) with TRBJ1-2; possibly TRBD1 for D (6 bases). The ends were cut back, 9 bases at V and 0 bases at J, with 14 bases in the middle. CDR3 length: 14 residues. Germline values: CDR1 LGHDT, CDR2 YNNKEL (reference sequence). The CDR3 sequence is CASTRGIANYGYTF. The CDR3 DNA reads TGTGCCAGTACGAGGGGGATAGCTAACTATGGCTACACCTTC.

The chain links TRBV30 to TRBJ1-1; 9 bases align to TRBD1. The CDR3 extends over 12 amino acids. V lost 3 bases, J lost 4 bases, and 0 bases stayed unmatched. CDR1 is GTSNPN, CDR2 SVGIG, per germline (reference sequence). The CDR3 coding sequence is TGTGCCTGGAGGGGACAGGGCACTGAAGCTTTCTTT. Protein: CAWRGQGTEAFF.

V usage is TRBV5-1 and J usage is TRBJ1-6; 8 bases match TRBD1. The germline gives CDR1 SGHRS, CDR2 YFSETQ. V lost 0 bases, J lost 7 bases, and 9 bases stayed unmatched. This CDR3 has 17 amino acids. The CDR3 DNA sequence: TGCGCCAGCAGCTTGGGGCCAGGGGGCTTGAAGAATTCACCCCTCCACTTT. As protein: CASSLGPGGLKNSPLHF.

The V call is TRBV7-9, the J call TRBJ1-1; 7 bases agree with TRBD1. The J segment lost 0 bases and the V segment lost 2 bases, leaving 12 bases of the junction unmatched. This CDR3 comprises 18 residues. Germline CDR1 is SEHNR and CDR2 is FQNEAQ (reference sequence). CDR3 nucleotides: TGTGCCAGCAGCTTACGCGGCAAGGGGGCGAACATGAACACTGAAGCTTTCTTT. This codes for CASSLRGKGANMNTEAFF.

J is TRBJ2-2 and V is TRBV6-2 or TRBV6-3, with D unclear. The length of the CDR3 is 13 residues. V gave up 2 bases and J gave up 0 bases, with 1 base separating them. Per germline, CDR1 MNHEY and CDR2 SVGEGT. The CDR3 spells CASSYTNTGELFF. CDR3 DNA sequence: TGTGCCAGCAGTTACACGAACACCGGGGAGCTGTTTTTT.

J is TRBJ2-1 and V is TRBV6-2 or TRBV6-3; 13 bases match TRBD2. V lost 5 bases, J lost 9 bases, and 13 bases stayed unmatched. The CDR3 is made up of 17 amino acids. Germline values: CDR1 MNHEY, CDR2 SVGEGT. This chain's CDR3 is CASSILVTSGGYGEQFF. The CDR3 nucleotides are TGTGCCAGCAGTATACTCGTGACTAGCGGGGGGTATGGTGAGCAGTTCTTC.

The gene calls are TRBV20-1 and TRBJ1-2; possibly TRBD1 for D (5 bases). Per the germline V gene, CDR1 is DFQATT and CDR2 is SNEGSKA (reference sequence). The CDR3 is 9 residues long. In DNA, the CDR3 is TGCAGCCGACAGTATGGCTACACCTTC. It encodes CSRQYGYTF.

This chain connects TRBV7-8 to TRBJ1-5, with unresolved D. This CDR3 comprises 13 residues. Trimming stripped 6 bases from V and 3 bases from J, with 9 bases between. The germline V gene encodes CDR1 SGHVS and CDR2 FQNEAQ. The CDR3 nucleotides read TGTGCCAGCAGTCGGGGTCTCAATCAGCCCCAGCATTTT. It encodes CASSRGLNQPQHF.

This chain uses TRBV18 with TRBJ2-1; TRBD2 agrees at 10 bases. The length of the CDR3 is 14 residues. Trimming removed 4 bases from V and 8 bases from J; junction bases left unmatched: 5. Germline CDR1 reads KGHSH; CDR2 reads LQKENI. CDR3 DNA sequence: TGTGCCAGCTCACGGCTAGCGGGAGCTGATGAGCAGTTCTTC. This encodes CASSRLAGADEQFF.

The CDR3 sequence is CASSIPGERISEQYF. The CDR3 nucleotides are TGTGCCAGTAGTATTCCTGGGGAAAGGATCTCCGAGCAGTACTTC. This chain uses TRBV19 with TRBJ2-7; D call uncertain. CDR1 is LNHDA and CDR2 is SQIVND in the germline V gene (reference sequence). V dropped 3 bases and J dropped 6 bases, with 18 bases sitting between them. The CDR3 length is 15 residues.

This clone was seen a handful of times. The rearrangement joins TRBV6-5 to TRBJ2-7; TRBD1 is a possible D gene (6 bases). V lost 5 bases, J lost 3 bases, and 11 bases lay in between. Germline-derived CDR1 and CDR2 are MNHEY and SVGAGI. The CDR3 covers 13 residues. This CDR3 is CASSTGDNYEQYF. As DNA, the CDR3 is TGTGCCAGCAGTACTGGGGACAACTACGAGCAGTACTTC.

J is TRBJ1-1 and V is TRBV2, with TRBD1 as a possible D gene (6 bases). CDR1 and CDR2 (germline): SNHLY, FYNNEI. CDR3 length: 15 amino acids. Trimming took off 11 bases at V and 5 bases at J, with 24 bases between the two ends. CDR3: CAGKSNTGFLTEAFF. CDR3 nucleotide sequence: TGTGCCGGCAAATCCAACACAGGGTTTTTGACTGAAGCTTTCTTT.

The chain has TRBV20-1 and TRBJ2-5, with TRBD2 matching 9 bases. V trimming: 3 bases; J trimming: 5 bases; junction bases outside the gene matches: 7. The CDR3 totals 14 residues. CDR1 is DFQATT, CDR2 SNEGSKA, per germline (reference sequence). The CDR3 bases are TGCAGTGCTAGTATCCCTAGCGGGGAGGAGACCCAGTACTTC. It translates to CSASIPSGEETQYF.

The sample holds a few counts of this clone. The chain joins TRBV7-6 to TRBJ1-1; D unresolved. Per the germline V gene, CDR1 is SGHVS and CDR2 is FNYEAQ. The CDR3 is made up of 15 amino acids. V was cut by 5 bases and J by 1 base, with 14 bases left in between. CDR3 loop: CASSRLDVSNTEAFF. Written as DNA, the CDR3 is TGTGCCAGCAGCCGACTGGATGTCTCGAACACTGAAGCTTTCTTT.